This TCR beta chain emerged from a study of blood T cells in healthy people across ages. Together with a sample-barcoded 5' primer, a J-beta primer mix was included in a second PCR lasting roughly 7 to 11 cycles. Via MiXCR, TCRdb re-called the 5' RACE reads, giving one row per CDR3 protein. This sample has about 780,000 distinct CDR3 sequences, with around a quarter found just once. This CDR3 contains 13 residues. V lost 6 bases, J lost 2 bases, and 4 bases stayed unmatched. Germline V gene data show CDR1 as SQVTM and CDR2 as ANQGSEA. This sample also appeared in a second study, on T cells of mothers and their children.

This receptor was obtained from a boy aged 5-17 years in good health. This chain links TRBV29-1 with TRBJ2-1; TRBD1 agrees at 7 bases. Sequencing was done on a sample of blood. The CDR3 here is CSVRQGPYNEQFF. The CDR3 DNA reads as TGCAGCGTGCGACAGGGCCCCTACAATGAGCAGTTCTTC.